This T cell receptor (beta chain) was identified during a study of blood T cell repertoires in COVID-19. For the study at large: Both acute and convalescent COVID-19 samples were obtained from the United States, Italy and Spain. Sources were T cells, B-cell-depleted T cells, or PBMCs; the material itself was cDNA or gDNA.

Per the original data handling: Nucleated cell number was recorded as an estimate derived from reference gene primer amplification. Produced via immunoSEQ multiplex PCR; TCRdb's table is partial and in-frame only. V, J and clone size are those of that table, while D and trimming were read from the DNA. The repertoire includes about 230,000 clones, roughly 83% of them detected once, and 2.6% sits in the top ten. Per germline, CDR1 SGHRS and CDR2 YFSETQ. CDR3 length: 15 amino acids. V lost 2 bases and J lost 3, with 15 bases in between. The V call is TRBV5-1, the J call TRBJ2-7, with D possibly matching TRBD2 (6 bases). The TCR sequence derives from a woman between 65 and 79 years old with active or convalescent COVID-19. Sequencing was carried out using peripheral blood. CDR3 region: CASSLGGTGNYEQYF. DNA for the CDR3: TGCGCCAGCAGCTTAGGCGGGACCGGAAACTACGAGCAGTACTTC.